The T cell receptor (beta chain) under discussion was sequenced for a study of PD-L1 blockade in urothelial cancer. Turning to the study itself: Most patients, twenty-five of 29, were males with bladder-origin cancer.

This clone was detected once. TCRdb's table, derived via immunoSEQ multiplex PCR, lists solely in-frame clones and lacks some. The sample holds around 100,000 clones; around 90% are singletons and the top ten take approximately 3.8%. Time point indicated: peripheral blood 6 weeks after treatment start. Germline V gene data show CDR1 as DFQATT and CDR2 as SNEGSKA (reference sequence). Unmatched junction bases numbered 10, after V lost 6 bases and J lost 13 bases. This CDR3 spans 11 amino acids. The specimen was PBMCs, collected around atezolizumab (anti-PD-L1) treatment. The chain combines TRBV20-1 with TRBJ2-3; 7 bases map to TRBD2. The sequence derives from a man aged 60 to 75 with urothelial cancer. For the CDR3, the DNA is TGCAGTGCCACGATTGGGCGGGGGAAGTATTTT. Protein product: CSATIGRGKYF.